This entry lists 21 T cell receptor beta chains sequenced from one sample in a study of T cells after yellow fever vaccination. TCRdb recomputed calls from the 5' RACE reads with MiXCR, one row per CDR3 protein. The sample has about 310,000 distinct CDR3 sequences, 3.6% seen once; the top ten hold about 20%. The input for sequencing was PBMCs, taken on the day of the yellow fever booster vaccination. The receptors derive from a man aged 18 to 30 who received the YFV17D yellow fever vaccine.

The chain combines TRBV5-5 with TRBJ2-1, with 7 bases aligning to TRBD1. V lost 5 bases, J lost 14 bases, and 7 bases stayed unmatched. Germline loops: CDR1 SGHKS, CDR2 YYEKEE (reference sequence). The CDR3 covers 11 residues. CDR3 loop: CASSLDRVEFF. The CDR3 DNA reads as TGTGCCAGCAGTCTCGACAGGGTGGAGTTCTTC.

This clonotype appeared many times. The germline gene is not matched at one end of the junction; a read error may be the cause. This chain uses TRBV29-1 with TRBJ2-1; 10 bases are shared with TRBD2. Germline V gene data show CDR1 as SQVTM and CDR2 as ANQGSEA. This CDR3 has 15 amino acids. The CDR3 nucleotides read TGCAGCGGTGAAGAGGCTAGCGGGGGATACAATGAGCAGTTCTTC. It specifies CSGEEASGGYNEQFF.

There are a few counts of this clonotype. The CDR3 reads CASSSGDSPYEQYV. The CDR3 DNA follows: TGTGCCAGCAGTTCGGGGGACAGTCCCTACGAGCAGTACGTC. The rearrangement links TRBV12-3 or TRBV12-4 to TRBJ2-7; a possible D gene is TRBD1 (7 bases). The CDR3 has 14 residues. V dropped 4 bases and J dropped 2 bases, with 12 bases sitting between them.

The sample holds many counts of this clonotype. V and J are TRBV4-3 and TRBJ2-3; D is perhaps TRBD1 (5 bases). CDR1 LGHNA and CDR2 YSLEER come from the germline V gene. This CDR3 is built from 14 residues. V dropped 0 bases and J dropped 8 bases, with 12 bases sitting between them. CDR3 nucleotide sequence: TGCGCCAGCAGCCAAGATCAAAGGGGCGTTACGCAGTATTTT. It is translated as CASSQDQRGVTQYF.

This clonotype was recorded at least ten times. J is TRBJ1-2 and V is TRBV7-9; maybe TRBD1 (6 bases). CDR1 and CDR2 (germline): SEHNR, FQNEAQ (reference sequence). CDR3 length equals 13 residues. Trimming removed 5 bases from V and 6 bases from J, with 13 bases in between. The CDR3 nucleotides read TGTGCCAGCAGCCCACAGGGAGAAGATGGCTACACCTTC. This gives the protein CASSPQGEDGYTF. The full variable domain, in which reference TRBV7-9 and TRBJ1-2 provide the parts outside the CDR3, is DTGVSQNPRHKITKRGQNVTFRCDPISEHNRLYWYRQTLGQGPEFLTYFQNEAQLEKSRLLSDRFSAERPKGSFSTLEIQRTEQGDSAMYLCASSPQGEDGYTFGSGTRLTVV.

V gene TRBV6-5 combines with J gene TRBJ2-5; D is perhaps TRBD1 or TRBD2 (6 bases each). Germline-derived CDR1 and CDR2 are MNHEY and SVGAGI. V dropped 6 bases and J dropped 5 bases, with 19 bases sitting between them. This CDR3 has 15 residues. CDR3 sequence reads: CASRGGQGPKETQYF. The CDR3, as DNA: TGTGCCAGCAGAGGGGGGCAGGGGCCTAAGGAGACCCAGTACTTC.

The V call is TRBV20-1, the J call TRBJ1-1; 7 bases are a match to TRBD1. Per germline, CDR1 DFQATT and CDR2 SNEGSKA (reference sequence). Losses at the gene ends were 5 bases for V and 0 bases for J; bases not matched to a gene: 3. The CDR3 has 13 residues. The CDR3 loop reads CSAGTALNTEAFF. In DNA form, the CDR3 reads TGCAGTGCTGGGACAGCCTTGAACACTGAAGCTTTCTTT.

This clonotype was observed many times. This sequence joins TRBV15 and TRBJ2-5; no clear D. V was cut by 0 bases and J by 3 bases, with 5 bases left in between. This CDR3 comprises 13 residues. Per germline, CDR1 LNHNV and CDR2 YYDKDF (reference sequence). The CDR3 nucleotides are TGTGCCACCAGCAGAGATAGGGAAGAGACCCAGTACTTC. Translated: CATSRDREETQYF.

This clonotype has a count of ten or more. The CDR3 protein is CASRLMGTGANQPQHF. CDR3 coding DNA: TGTGCCAGCAGACTAATGGGGACAGGGGCTAATCAGCCCCAGCATTTT. The chain carries TRBV6-5 and TRBJ1-5; TRBD1 aligns across 10 bases. The CDR3 extends over 16 amino acids. V shed 6 bases and J 4 bases; nucleotides not matched to a gene: 9. Germline V gene lookup returns CDR1 MNHEY and CDR2 SVGAGI.

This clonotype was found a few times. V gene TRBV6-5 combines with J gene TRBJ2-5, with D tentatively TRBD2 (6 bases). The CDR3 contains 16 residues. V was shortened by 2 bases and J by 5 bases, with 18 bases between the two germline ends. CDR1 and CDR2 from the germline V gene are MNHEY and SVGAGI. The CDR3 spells CASSYGQGPGGETQYF. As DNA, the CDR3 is TGTGCCAGCAGTTACGGTCAAGGGCCAGGAGGGGAGACCCAGTACTTC.

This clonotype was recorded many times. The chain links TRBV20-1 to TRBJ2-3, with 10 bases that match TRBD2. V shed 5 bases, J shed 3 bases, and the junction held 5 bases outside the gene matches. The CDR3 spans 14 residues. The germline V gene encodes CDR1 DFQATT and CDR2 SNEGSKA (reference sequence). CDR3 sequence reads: CSAYLAGVTDTQYF. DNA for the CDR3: TGCAGTGCTTACCTAGCGGGGGTGACAGATACGCAGTATTTT.

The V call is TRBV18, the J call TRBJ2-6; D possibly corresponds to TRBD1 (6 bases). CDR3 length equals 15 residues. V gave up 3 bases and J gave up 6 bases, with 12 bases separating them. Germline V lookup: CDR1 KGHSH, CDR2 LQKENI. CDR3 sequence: CASSPDRSKANVLTF. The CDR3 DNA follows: TGTGCCAGCTCACCCGACAGGTCCAAGGCCAACGTCCTGACTTTC. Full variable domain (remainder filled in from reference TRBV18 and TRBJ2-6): NAGVMQNPRHLVRRRGQEARLRCSPMKGHSHVYWYRQLPEEGLKFMVYLQKENIIDESGMPKERFSAEFPKEGPSILRIQQVVRGDSAAYFCASSPDRSKANVLTFGAGSRLTVL.

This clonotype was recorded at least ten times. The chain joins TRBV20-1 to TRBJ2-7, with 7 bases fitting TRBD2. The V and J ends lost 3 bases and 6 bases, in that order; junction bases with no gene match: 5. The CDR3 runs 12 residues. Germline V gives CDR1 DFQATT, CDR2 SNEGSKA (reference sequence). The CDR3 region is CSASHGGGEQYF. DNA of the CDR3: TGCAGTGCTAGCCACGGCGGGGGCGAGCAGTACTTC.

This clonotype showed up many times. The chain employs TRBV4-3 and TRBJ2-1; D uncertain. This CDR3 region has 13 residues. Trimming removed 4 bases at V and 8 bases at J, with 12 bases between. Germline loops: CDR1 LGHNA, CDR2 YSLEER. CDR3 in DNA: TGCGCCAGCAGCCGAAGATTTGTCGATGAGCAGTTCTTC. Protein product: CASSRRFVDEQFF.

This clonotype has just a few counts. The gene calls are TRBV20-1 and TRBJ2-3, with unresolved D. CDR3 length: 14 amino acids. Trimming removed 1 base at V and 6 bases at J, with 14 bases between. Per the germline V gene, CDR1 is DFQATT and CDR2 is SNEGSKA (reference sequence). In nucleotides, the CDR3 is TGCAGTGCTAGAGTTAAGACCCTCACGGATACGCAGTATTTT. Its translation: CSARVKTLTDTQYF.

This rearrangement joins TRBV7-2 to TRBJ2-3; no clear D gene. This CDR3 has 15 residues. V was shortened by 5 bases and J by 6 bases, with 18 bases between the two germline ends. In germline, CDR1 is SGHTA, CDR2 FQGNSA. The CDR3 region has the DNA TGTGCCAGCAGCCAATGGACCACCAGGCGGGATACGCAGTATTTT. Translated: CASSQWTTRRDTQYF.

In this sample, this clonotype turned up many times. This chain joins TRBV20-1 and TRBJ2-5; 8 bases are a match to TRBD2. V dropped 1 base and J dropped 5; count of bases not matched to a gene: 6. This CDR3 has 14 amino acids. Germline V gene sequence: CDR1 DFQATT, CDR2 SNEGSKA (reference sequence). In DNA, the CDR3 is TGCAGTGCTAGAGTCGGCGGGGGGCGGGAGACCCAGTACTTC. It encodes CSARVGGGRETQYF.

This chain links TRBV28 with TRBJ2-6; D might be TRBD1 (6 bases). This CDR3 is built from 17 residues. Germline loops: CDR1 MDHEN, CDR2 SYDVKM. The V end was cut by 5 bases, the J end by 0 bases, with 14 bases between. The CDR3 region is CASSPHEGDSGANVLTF. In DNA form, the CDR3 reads TGTGCCAGCAGTCCCCACGAGGGGGACTCTGGGGCCAACGTCCTGACTTTC.

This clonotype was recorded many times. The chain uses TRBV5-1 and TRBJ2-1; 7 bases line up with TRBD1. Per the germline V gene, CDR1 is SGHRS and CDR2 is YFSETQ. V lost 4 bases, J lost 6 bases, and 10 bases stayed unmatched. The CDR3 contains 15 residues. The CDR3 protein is CASSPHRGQLNEQFF. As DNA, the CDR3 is TGCGCCAGCAGCCCCCACAGGGGCCAACTCAATGAGCAGTTCTTC.

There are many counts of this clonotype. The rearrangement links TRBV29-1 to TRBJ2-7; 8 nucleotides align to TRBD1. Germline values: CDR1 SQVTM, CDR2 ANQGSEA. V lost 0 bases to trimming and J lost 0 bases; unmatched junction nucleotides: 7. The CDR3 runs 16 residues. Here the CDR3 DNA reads TGCAGCGTTGAAGATGGGGACAGGACAAGCTCCTACGAGCAGTACTTC. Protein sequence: CSVEDGDRTSSYEQYF.

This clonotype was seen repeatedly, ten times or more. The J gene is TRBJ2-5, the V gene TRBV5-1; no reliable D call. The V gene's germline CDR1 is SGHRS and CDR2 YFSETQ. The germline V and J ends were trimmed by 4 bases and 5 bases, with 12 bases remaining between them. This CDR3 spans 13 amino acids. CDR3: CASSANLMETQYF. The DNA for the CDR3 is TGCGCCAGCAGCGCGAATCTTATGGAGACCCAGTACTTC.